Listed below are T cell receptor beta chains from one sample, sequenced in a study of OX40 agonist ivuxolimab in advanced cancers. Profiling relied on immunoSEQ multiplex PCR, and the TCRdb table lists in-frame clones only, not all of them. The sample has some 62,000 clones, around four fifths seen once. Specimen: CD4+ or CD8+ T cells sorted from blood, collected in a trial of the OX40 agonist ivuxolimab. These receptors all stem from an adult with an advanced solid tumor such as melanoma, head and neck, liver or kidney cancer. The CDR3 runs from the conserved cysteine through the conserved F or W. The D gene is left open where the match is weak. The size entry is marked missing in some rows and otherwise reads once, few, many or a size class.

abundance: .
d_gene: .
j_gene: TRBJ1-4
v_gene: TRBV27
CDR3aa: CASSLSIRLINEKLFF
CDR3nt: TGTGCCAGCAGTTTATCTATCCGGTTGATTAATGAAAAACTGTTTTTT

abundance: .
d_gene: TRBD2
j_gene: TRBJ2-7
v_gene: TRBV14
CDR3aa: CASSQEGPGLAGGPYEQYF
CDR3nt: TGTGCCAGCAGCCAAGAGGGGCCGGGACTAGCGGGAGGGCCCTACGAGCAGTACTTC

abundance: .
d_gene: .
j_gene: TRBJ2-2
v_gene: TRBV18
CDR3aa: CASSRGATGDTGELFF
CDR3nt: TGTGCCAGCTCACGGGGCGCCACGGGGGACACCGGGGAGCTGTTTTTT

abundance: once
d_gene: TRBD2
j_gene: TRBJ2-1
v_gene: TRBV7-2
CDR3aa: CASSPPGLAGLNEQFF
CDR3nt: TGTGCCAGCAGCCCCCCGGGACTAGCGGGCCTAAATGAGCAGTTCTTC

abundance: .
d_gene: TRBD1
j_gene: TRBJ2-7
v_gene: TRBV30
CDR3aa: CAWSMTGDEQYF
CDR3nt: TGTGCCTGGAGTATGACAGGGGACGAGCAGTACTTC

abundance: .
d_gene: .
j_gene: TRBJ2-3
v_gene: TRBV19
CDR3aa: CASSMSDTDTQYF
CDR3nt: TGTGCCAGTAGTATGTCGGACACAGATACGCAGTATTTT

abundance: .
d_gene: .
j_gene: TRBJ2-5
v_gene: TRBV9
CDR3aa: CASSVGLQETQYF
CDR3nt: TGTGCCAGCAGCGTAGGACTTCAAGAGACCCAGTACTTC

abundance: .
d_gene: .
j_gene: TRBJ2-1
v_gene: TRBV19
CDR3aa: CASNPSLGGGNEQFF
CDR3nt: TGTGCCAGTAACCCTTCCTTGGGAGGTGGGAATGAGCAGTTCTTC

abundance: .
d_gene: .
j_gene: TRBJ2-3
v_gene: TRBV27
CDR3aa: CASSVRLSWEDTQYF
CDR3nt: TGTGCCAGCAGCGTAAGGCTATCCTGGGAAGATACGCAGTATTTT

abundance: few
d_gene: TRBD2
j_gene: TRBJ2-3
v_gene: TRBV28
CDR3aa: CASSNPSGLTDTQYF
CDR3nt: TGTGCCAGCAGTAACCCTAGCGGACTAACAGATACGCAGTATTTT

abundance: .
d_gene: .
j_gene: TRBJ1-4
v_gene: TRBV28
CDR3aa: CASSLRVRGVKEKLFF
CDR3nt: TGTGCCAGCAGTCTCAGGGTACGGGGGGTCAAGGAAAAACTGTTTTTT

abundance: .
d_gene: .
j_gene: TRBJ1-5
v_gene: TRBV19
CDR3aa: CASSTRGRLSNQPQHF
CDR3nt: TGTGCCAGTAGTACCCGGGGCAGATTAAGCAATCAGCCCCAGCATTTT

abundance: .
d_gene: .
j_gene: TRBJ1-2
v_gene: TRBV4-1
CDR3aa: CASSPLGPGGYTF
CDR3nt: TGCGCCAGCAGCCCACTAGGGCCTGGGGGCTACACCTTC

abundance: .
d_gene: TRBD1
j_gene: TRBJ1-4
v_gene: TRBV15
CDR3aa: CATSRPTGLNEEKLFF
CDR3nt: TGTGCCACCAGCAGACCGACAGGGCTTAATGAGGAAAAACTGTTTTTT

abundance: .
d_gene: TRBD2
j_gene: TRBJ2-1
v_gene: TRBV5-5
CDR3aa: CASSPGLAGPEQFF
CDR3nt: TGTGCCAGCAGCCCGGGACTAGCGGGTCCTGAGCAGTTCTTC

abundance: .
d_gene: .
j_gene: TRBJ2-7
v_gene: TRBV4-3
CDR3aa: CASSQDPVGYEQYF
CDR3nt: TGCGCCAGCAGCCAAGATCCCGTCGGCTACGAGCAGTACTTC

abundance: .
d_gene: .
j_gene: TRBJ2-7
v_gene: TRBV6-1
CDR3aa: CASRPGGTEAYEQYF
CDR3nt: TGTGCCAGCAGGCCTGGGGGGACAGAAGCCTACGAGCAGTACTTC

abundance: .
d_gene: .
j_gene: TRBJ1-2
v_gene: TRBV28
CDR3aa: CASSYLGGRRINGYTF
CDR3nt: TGTGCCAGCAGTTACCTCGGGGGGCGGAGGATTAACGGCTACACCTTC

abundance: .
d_gene: .
j_gene: TRBJ2-2
v_gene: TRBV11-2
CDR3aa: CASSRAGRELFF
CDR3nt: TGTGCCAGCAGCCGAGCGGGTCGGGAGCTGTTTTTT

abundance: .
d_gene: TRBD1
j_gene: TRBJ2-3
v_gene: TRBV18
CDR3aa: CASSLQGKADTQYF
CDR3nt: TGTGCCAGCTCACTACAGGGGAAAGCAGATACGCAGTATTTT

abundance: .
d_gene: .
j_gene: TRBJ2-7
v_gene: TRBV14
CDR3aa: CASSQDTYPSSYEQYF
CDR3nt: TGTGCCAGCAGCCAAGATACCTACCCGAGCTCCTACGAGCAGTACTTC

abundance: .
d_gene: .
j_gene: TRBJ2-1
v_gene: TRBV5-1
CDR3aa: CASSWGSGRSYNEQFF
CDR3nt: TGCGCCAGCAGCTGGGGCAGCGGCCGCTCCTACAATGAGCAGTTCTTC

abundance: .
d_gene: .
j_gene: TRBJ2-7
v_gene: TRBV15
CDR3aa: CATSRVSGAYEQYF
CDR3nt: TGTGCCACCAGCAGAGTAAGCGGAGCCTACGAGCAGTACTTC